Each of the 32 T cell receptor beta chains below was sequenced from the same sample in a study of PD-1 blockade in classical Hodgkin lymphoma. The time point was: cycle 4 day 1 (C4D1), after more than 5 weeks of nivolumab. Exposure to brentuximab vedotin varied, and each patient had relapsed following autologous stem cell transplantation. Clones were sequenced by immunoSEQ multiplex PCR, and TCRdb holds only the in-frame ones, with some missing. The sample records about 90,000 clones, 90% being singletons. The sample here was peripheral blood mononuclear cells (PBMCs), taken before the fourth cycle of nivolumab. Receptor source: a human donor with classical Hodgkin lymphoma.

The V call is TRBV6-1, the J call TRBJ1-2; the match to TRBD1 covers 7 bases. V trimming: 5 bases; J trimming: 4 bases; junction bases outside the gene matches: 1. The CDR3 is 12 amino acids. Germline assignment: CDR1 MNHNS and CDR2 SASEGT. DNA for the CDR3: TGTGCCAGCAGTACAGGGGTCTATGGCTACACCTTC. Translating it yields CASSTGVYGYTF.

This clone appeared a single time. The chain uses TRBV2 and TRBJ1-3, with D unclear. V was trimmed by 9 bases and J by 2 bases, leaving 11 bases between them. There are 13 residues in the CDR3. Germline CDR1 is SNHLY and CDR2 is FYNNEI. CDR3 sequence reads: CARGRETGNTIYF. The CDR3 nucleotides read TGTGCCAGGGGGAGAGAGACTGGAAACACCATATATTTT.

This clone has only a few counts. J is TRBJ1-1 and V is TRBV9; 9 nucleotides agree with TRBD1. This CDR3 is built from 14 residues. Germline values: CDR1 SGDLS, CDR2 YYNGEE. The ends lost 2 bases at V and 1 base at J; junction bases unmatched: 0. The CDR3 nucleotides read TGTGCCAGCAGCGTGACAGGGGGGAACACTGAAGCTTTCTTT. Protein sequence: CASSVTGGNTEAFF. The full variable domain, in which reference TRBV9 and TRBJ1-1 provide the parts outside the CDR3, is DSGVTQTPKHLITATGQRVTLRCSPRSGDLSVYWYQQSLDQGLQFLIQYYNGEERAKGNILERFSAQQFPDLHSELNLSSLELGDSALYFCASSVTGGNTEAFFGQGTRLTVV.

The chain carries TRBV28 and TRBJ1-2; no clear D. Trimming pared 6 bases from V and 4 bases from J, leaving 9 bases between. Germline V gives CDR1 MDHEN, CDR2 SYDVKM. The CDR3 sequence is 12 residues long. The CDR3 region is CASRNIIYGYTF. In nucleotides, the CDR3 is TGTGCCAGCAGAAACATTATCTATGGCTACACCTTC.

The chain is built from TRBV9 and TRBJ2-2; no clear D. Germline V gene lookup returns CDR1 SGDLS and CDR2 YYNGEE. CDR3 length: 14 amino acids. Trimming took 6 bases from V and 3 from J, leaving 12 bases between them. The CDR3 protein is CASTPVRDTGELFF. The CDR3 region has the DNA TGTGCCAGCACCCCCGTGCGAGACACCGGGGAGCTGTTTTTT.

V usage is TRBV28 and J usage is TRBJ2-7; TRBD1 matches at 10 bases. Germline CDR1 reads MDHEN; CDR2 reads SYDVKM. The CDR3 has 16 amino acids. V lost 1 base, J lost 3 bases, and 6 bases stayed unmatched. The DNA for the CDR3 is TGTGCCAGCAGTTTATATCGGGACAGGGGTCACTACGAGCAGTACTTC. Its protein is CASSLYRDRGHYEQYF.

The chain carries TRBV19 and TRBJ1-1, with D maybe TRBD1 (5 bases). Per the germline V gene, CDR1 is LNHDA and CDR2 is SQIVND (reference sequence). The CDR3 extends over 15 amino acids. Trimming took off 5 bases at V and 4 bases at J, with 17 bases between the two ends. The CDR3 reads CASSPQGRWGTEAFF. Written as DNA, the CDR3 is TGTGCCAGTAGTCCGCAGGGAAGATGGGGCACTGAAGCTTTCTTT.

This chain links TRBV30 with TRBJ2-2, with 9 bases aligning to TRBD2. The germline V gene encodes CDR1 GTSNPN and CDR2 SVGIG (reference sequence). V lost 7 bases to trimming and J lost 4 bases; unmatched junction nucleotides: 7. CDR3 size: 14 residues. The CDR3 here is CASRRGGGTGELFF. In nucleotides, the CDR3 is TGTGCCTCAAGGCGGGGGGGCGGCACCGGGGAGCTGTTTTTT.

The V call is TRBV4-1, the J call TRBJ2-2, with D perhaps TRBD2 (5 bases). The CDR3 totals 15 residues. Germline lookup yields CDR1 MGHRA and CDR2 YSYEKL. V shed 7 bases and J shed 3 bases, with 15 bases lying between them. CDR3 amino acids: CASTPSGLDTGELFF. In DNA, the CDR3 is TGCGCCAGCACCCCGTCGGGGTTGGACACCGGGGAGCTGTTTTTT.

This chain connects TRBV7-9 to TRBJ1-4; D not resolved. The CDR3 loop spans 15 amino acids. The germline V and J ends were trimmed by 5 bases and 0 bases, with 10 bases remaining between them. CDR1 and CDR2 (germline): SEHNR, FQNEAQ (reference sequence). In DNA form, the CDR3 reads TGTGCCAGCAGCCCACAGAGATCAACTAATGAAAAACTGTTTTTT. As protein: CASSPQRSTNEKLFF. Supplemented by reference TRBV7-9 and TRBJ1-4, the full variable domain reads DTGVSQNPRHKITKRGQNVTFRCDPISEHNRLYWYRQTLGQGPEFLTYFQNEAQLEKSRLLSDRFSAERPKGSFSTLEIQRTEQGDSAMYLCASSPQRSTNEKLFFGSGTQLSVL.

Note on this clone: Other DNA sequences in this specimen translate into the identical CDR3. The chain recombines TRBV18 with TRBJ1-2; D not resolved. Germline V lookup: CDR1 KGHSH, CDR2 LQKENI. The ends were cut back, 2 bases at V and 1 base at J, with 5 bases in the middle. This CDR3 spans 13 amino acids. The chain's CDR3 is CASSPDGNYGYTF. DNA of the CDR3: TGTGCCAGCTCACCAGACGGTAACTATGGCTACACCTTC. Based on the CDR3 plus reference TRBV18 and TRBJ1-2, the full variable domain is NAGVMQNPRHLVRRRGQEARLRCSPMKGHSHVYWYRQLPEEGLKFMVYLQKENIIDESGMPKERFSAEFPKEGPSILRIQQVVRGDSAAYFCASSPDGNYGYTFGSGTRLTVV.

The chain has TRBV7-9 and TRBJ2-7, with 8 bases matching TRBD2. V lost 6 bases to trimming and J lost 1 base; unmatched junction nucleotides: 11. The germline V gene encodes CDR1 SEHNR and CDR2 FQNEAQ (reference sequence). The CDR3 is 16 residues long. Here the CDR3 DNA reads TGTGCCAGCAGTTGGGCGGCTGGCGGGGGGTCCTACGAGCAGTACTTC. It codes for CASSWAAGGGSYEQYF.

The chain joins TRBV14 to TRBJ2-2, with D uncertain. The CDR3 has 16 amino acids. Trimming took 0 bases from V and 4 from J, leaving 12 bases between them. Germline lookup yields CDR1 SGHDN and CDR2 FVKESK. The CDR3 here is CASSQDWVGFTGELFF. The CDR3 nucleotides are TGTGCCAGCAGCCAAGATTGGGTGGGGTTCACCGGGGAGCTGTTTTTT.

This clone has a single count. V usage is TRBV29-1 and J usage is TRBJ1-4; D unresolved. Germline V gives CDR1 SQVTM, CDR2 ANQGSEA. This CDR3 is built from 13 residues. The V gene lost 6 bases and the J gene lost 5 bases, with 13 bases spanning the gap. CDR3 DNA sequence: TGCAGCGTCGAGACAACTGGGAATGAAAAACTGTTTTTT. It translates to CSVETTGNEKLFF.

This clone has a handful of counts. The CDR3 DNA sequence: TGTGCCTGGAGTTACCAGGGGTGGTCACCCCTCCACTTT. As protein: CAWSYQGWSPLHF. This chain uses TRBV30 with TRBJ1-6; D is perhaps TRBD1 (6 bases). This CDR3 has 13 amino acids. With 2 bases removed from V and 10 bases from J, the gap between germline ends came to 12 bases. CDR1 is GTSNPN and CDR2 is SVGIG in the germline V gene (reference sequence). The full variable domain, completed using reference TRBV30 and TRBJ1-6, is SQTIHQWPATLVQPVGSPLSLECTVEGTSNPNLYWYRQAAGRGLQLLFYSVGIGQISSEVPQNLSASRPQDRQFILSSKKLLLSDSGFYLCAWSYQGWSPLHFGNGTRLTVT.

This sequence joins TRBV10-2 and TRBJ1-1; D gene ambiguous. Germline V gene lookup returns CDR1 WSHSY and CDR2 SAAADI. Trimming stripped 6 bases from V and 4 bases from J, with 12 bases between. The CDR3 has 13 amino acids. The CDR3 region is CASRLGAGTEAFF. The CDR3 coding sequence is TGCGCCAGCAGATTGGGAGCGGGCACTGAAGCTTTCTTT.

The gene calls are TRBV4-3 and TRBJ1-5; tentatively, D is TRBD1 (6 bases). The germline V gene has CDR1 LGHNA and CDR2 YSLEER. Trimming took 2 bases from V and 6 from J, leaving 11 bases between them. The CDR3 is 14 residues long. DNA for the CDR3: TGCGCCAGCAGCCAACGCAGGGGAGGTCAGCCCCAGCATTTT. It is translated as CASSQRRGGQPQHF.

As to this clone: Additional DNA sequences in this sample encode the identical CDR3. This rearrangement joins TRBV6-1 to TRBJ2-2; D not certain. The ends were cut back, 2 bases at V and 8 bases at J, with 15 bases in the middle. CDR3 length: 15 residues. Germline V lookup: CDR1 MNHNS, CDR2 SASEGT. The CDR3 nucleotides read TGTGCCAGCAGTGAACCAGGACCTCGTCCAGGGGAGCTGTTTTTT. Protein product: CASSEPGPRPGELFF.

The V and J genes are TRBV2 and TRBJ1-6, with 7 bases matching TRBD1. The CDR3 has 17 amino acids. V gave up 2 bases and J gave up 0 bases; unmatched junction bases: 4. Germline V gene lookup returns CDR1 SNHLY and CDR2 FYNNEI. CDR3 nucleotides: TGTGCCAGCAGTGAATCGGGACAGAGCTCCTATAATTCACCCCTCCACTTT. This encodes CASSESGQSSYNSPLHF.

J is TRBJ1-5 and V is TRBV9, with D uncertain. There are 14 residues in the CDR3. The V gene's germline CDR1 is SGDLS and CDR2 YYNGEE. The germline V and J ends were trimmed by 0 bases and 4 bases, with 8 bases remaining between them. Here the CDR3 DNA reads TGTGCCAGCAGCGTAGGGGCCGGGAATCAGCCCCAGCATTTT. Translated: CASSVGAGNQPQHF.

V and J are TRBV7-9 and TRBJ2-5; D may correspond to TRBD1 or TRBD2 (6 bases each). V lost 5 bases and J lost 7, with 8 bases in between. Germline lookup yields CDR1 SEHNR and CDR2 FQNEAQ (reference sequence). The length of the CDR3 is 11 residues. CDR3 sequence reads: CASSGGGTQYF. CDR3 in DNA: TGTGCCAGCAGCGGAGGGGGGACCCAGTACTTC.

V and J are TRBV23-1 and TRBJ2-7; 9 bases are a match to TRBD2. Being an ORF, TRBV23-1 has a function that is uncertain. The V and J ends lost 0 bases and 1 base, in that order; junction bases with no gene match: 4. The CDR3 sequence is 16 residues long. CDR3 bases: TGCGCCAGCAGTCAATCCCCTAGCGGGGCGTCCTACGAGCAGTACTTC. It is translated as CASSQSPSGASYEQYF.

The CDR3 here is CASSRDRVNYGYTF. The CDR3, as DNA: TGTGCCAGCAGCCGGGACAGGGTTAACTATGGCTACACCTTC. This chain uses TRBV6-5 with TRBJ1-2; 9 nucleotides line up with TRBD1. The CDR3 runs to 14 residues. Unmatched junction bases numbered 3, after V lost 6 bases and J lost 1 base. The germline V gene encodes CDR1 MNHEY and CDR2 SVGAGI.

The chain is built from TRBV5-1 and TRBJ1-3, with a possible D match to TRBD1 (5 bases). Germline CDR1 reads SGHRS; CDR2 reads YFSETQ. The CDR3 has 18 residues. V gave up 0 bases and J gave up 2 bases, with 18 bases separating them. The CDR3 DNA follows: TGCGCCAGCAGCTTGGTTCTCAGGGCACACGGGCCTGGAAACACCATATATTTT. As protein: CASSLVLRAHGPGNTIYF.

The rearrangement uses TRBV2 and TRBJ1-3; 9 bases align to TRBD1. The germline CDR1 and CDR2 sequences are SNHLY and FYNNEI. The CDR3 is 14 residues long. V dropped 6 bases and J dropped 3; count of bases not matched to a gene: 3. The DNA for the CDR3 is TGTGCCAGCAGACAGGGGGCTCGTGGAAACACCATATATTTT. This encodes CASRQGARGNTIYF.

The V call is TRBV6-5, the J call TRBJ2-7; 8 bases align to TRBD1. Trimming cost V 5 bases and J 5 bases; bases outside gene matches: 11. CDR3 length: 15 amino acids. Germline V gene lookup returns CDR1 MNHEY and CDR2 SVGAGI. CDR3 sequence (DNA): TGTGCCAGCAGTGTCACCGGGACAGGATCCAACGAGCAGTACTTC. Translating it yields CASSVTGTGSNEQYF.

The gene calls are TRBV19 and TRBJ2-1; 11 positions match TRBD2. J was trimmed by 7 bases and V by 6 bases; bases with no gene match: 11. This CDR3 spans 16 amino acids. Germline V CDR1 and CDR2: LNHDA, SQIVND (reference sequence). This chain's CDR3 is CASRIQLAGAWNEQFF. CDR3 nucleotides: TGTGCCAGTAGAATTCAACTAGCGGGGGCATGGAATGAGCAGTTCTTC.

This chain joins TRBV6-4 and TRBJ2-3, with 15 bases aligning to TRBD2. The CDR3 is 16 residues long. Trimming at V came to 2 bases and at J to 4 bases, leaving 1 base not matched to a gene. Germline values: CDR1 MRHNA, CDR2 SNTAGT. The CDR3 sequence is CASSDGLAGGPDTQYF. The CDR3, as DNA: TGTGCCAGCAGTGACGGACTAGCGGGGGGGCCAGATACGCAGTATTTT.

The V gene is TRBV6-4, the J gene TRBJ2-1; 8 bases match TRBD2. The germline V gene encodes CDR1 MRHNA and CDR2 SNTAGT. Trimming cost V 7 bases and J 4 bases; bases outside gene matches: 12. This CDR3 is built from 16 residues. The DNA of the CDR3 is TGTGCCAGCACCCGAGAGAGCGGGGGCAATTACAATGAGCAGTTCTTC. Its translation is CASTRESGGNYNEQFF.

This clone was seen a single time. This rearrangement joins TRBV5-6 to TRBJ2-1, with D possibly TRBD1 on 6 matching bases. The CDR3 has 17 residues. Germline CDR1 SGHDT, CDR2 YYEEEE. Trimming removed 4 bases from V and 2 bases from J, with 19 bases in between. In DNA form, the CDR3 reads TGTGCCAGCAGCGGAAAACAGGGTTCTATCACCTACAATGAGCAGTTCTTC. Translating gives CASSGKQGSITYNEQFF.

The J gene is TRBJ1-5, the V gene TRBV11-2, with D hard to call. Trimming took off 1 base at V and 1 base at J, with 5 bases between the two ends. CDR1 and CDR2 (germline): SGHAT, FQNNGV. The CDR3 runs 14 residues. For the CDR3, the DNA is TGTGCCAGCAGCTTAGGAAGGAGCAATCAGCCCCAGCATTTT. Translation: CASSLGRSNQPQHF.

This sequence joins TRBV9 and TRBJ2-3; D possibly corresponds to TRBD2 (6 bases). Germline V lookup: CDR1 SGDLS, CDR2 YYNGEE. V shed 4 bases and J shed 7 bases, with 13 bases lying between them. This CDR3 has 13 amino acids. CDR3 nucleotide sequence: TGTGCCAGCAGCCTCGGGGGTGACAATACGCAGTATTTT. This sequence encodes CASSLGGDNTQYF.